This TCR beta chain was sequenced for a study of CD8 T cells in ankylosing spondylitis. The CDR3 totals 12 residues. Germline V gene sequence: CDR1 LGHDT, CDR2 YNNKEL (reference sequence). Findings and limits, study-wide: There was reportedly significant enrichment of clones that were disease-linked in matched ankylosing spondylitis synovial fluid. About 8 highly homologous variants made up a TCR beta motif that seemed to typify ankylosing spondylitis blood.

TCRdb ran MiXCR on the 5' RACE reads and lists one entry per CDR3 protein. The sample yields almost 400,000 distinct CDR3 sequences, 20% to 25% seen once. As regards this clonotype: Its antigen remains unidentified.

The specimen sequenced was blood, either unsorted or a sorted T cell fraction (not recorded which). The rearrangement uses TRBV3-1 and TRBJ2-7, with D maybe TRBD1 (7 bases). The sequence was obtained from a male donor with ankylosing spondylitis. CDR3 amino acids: CAPEGATPEQYF. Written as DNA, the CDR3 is TGTGCGCCGGAGGGGGCTACTCCCGAGCAGTACTTC.